The TCR beta chain under discussion was sequenced for a study of shared clonotypes between healthy human individuals. Across the whole study: Serving as donors were two women and a few men, whose ages spanned 18 to 49.

This CDR3 comprises 13 residues. The germline gives CDR1 MNHNS, CDR2 SASEGT. V lost 4 bases to trimming and J lost 6 bases, with 10 bases between them. Whole-study results and caveats: Researchers sampled blood only, noting tissue repertoires likely differ.

Comments on this clone: Its antigen is currently unknown.

An assay was performed, and its level was deep. TCRdb's table, derived via immunoSEQ multiplex PCR, lists solely in-frame clones and lacks some. The table shows about half a million clones, with about four fifths occurring only once. The TCR was taken from a woman between 35 and 50 years old in good health. Some clones in this sample may be carry-over from other donors' samples. Sequencing was performed on PBMCs. The chain links TRBV6-1 to TRBJ2-1; D is perhaps TRBD1 or TRBD2 (5 bases each). CDR3 loop: CASSGRDGNEQFF. CDR3 bases: TGTGCCAGCAGTGGCCGGGACGGCAATGAGCAGTTCTTC.